The present T cell receptor beta chain was sequenced within a study of cytomegalovirus exposure and HLA in healthy donors. Study outcomes and limitations: In an earlier analysis, about 87% or about 30%: the productive usage of most TCR beta V segments. Among TCR beta chains of equal frequency, HLA-associated ones were more clonally expanded in a later analysis.

There are 15 residues in the CDR3. Germline trimming cut 8 bases from V and 6 bases from J; bases unmatched to any gene: 10. Looked up from germline, CDR1 is MDHEN and CDR2 is SYDVKM. PCR employed 60 Vbeta and 13 Jbeta primers. Some clones are missing from TCRdb's copy, which holds only in-frame ones; the method was immunoSEQ multiplex PCR. The listing records tens of thousands of clones. As regards this clone: Its antigen is still unknown.

Sequencing was carried out using PBMCs. The sequence came from a female donor in good health and CMV-seronegative. The chain is built from TRBV28 and TRBJ1-1, with 12 bases matching TRBD1. The CDR3 sequence is CASLGQGAFEAEAFF. DNA of the CDR3: TGTGCCAGCCTGGGACAGGGGGCTTTCGAAGCTGAAGCTTTCTTT.